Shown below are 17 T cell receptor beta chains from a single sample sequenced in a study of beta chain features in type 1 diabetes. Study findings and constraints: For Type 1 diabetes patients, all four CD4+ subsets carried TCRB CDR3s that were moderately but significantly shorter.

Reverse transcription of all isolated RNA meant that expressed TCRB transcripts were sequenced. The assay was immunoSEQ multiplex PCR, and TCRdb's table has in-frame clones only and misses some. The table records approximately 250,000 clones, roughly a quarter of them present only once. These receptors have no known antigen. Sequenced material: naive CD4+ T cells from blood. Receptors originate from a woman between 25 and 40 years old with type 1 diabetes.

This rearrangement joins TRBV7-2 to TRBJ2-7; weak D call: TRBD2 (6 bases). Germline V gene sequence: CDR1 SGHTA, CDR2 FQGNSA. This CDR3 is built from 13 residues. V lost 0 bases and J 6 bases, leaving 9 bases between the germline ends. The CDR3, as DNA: TGTGCCAGCAGCTTAGCGGGAGGAGTCGAGCAGTACTTC. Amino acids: CASSLAGGVEQYF. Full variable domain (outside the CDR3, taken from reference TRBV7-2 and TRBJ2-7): GAGVSQSPSNKVTEKGKDVELRCDPISGHTALYWYRQSLGQGLEFLIYFQGNSAPDKSGLPSDRFSAERTGGSVSTLTIQRTQQEDSAVYLCASSLAGGVEQYFGPGTRLTVT.

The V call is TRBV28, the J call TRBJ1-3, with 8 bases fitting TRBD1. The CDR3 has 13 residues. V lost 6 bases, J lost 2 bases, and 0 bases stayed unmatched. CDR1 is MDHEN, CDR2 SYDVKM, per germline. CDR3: CASRTGAGNTIYF. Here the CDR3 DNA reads TGTGCCAGCAGGACAGGGGCTGGAAACACCATATATTTT.

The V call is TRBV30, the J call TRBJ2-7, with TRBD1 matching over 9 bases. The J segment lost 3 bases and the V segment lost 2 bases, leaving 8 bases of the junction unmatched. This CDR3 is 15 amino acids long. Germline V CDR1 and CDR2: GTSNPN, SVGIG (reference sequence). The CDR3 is CAWSHRGRIVYEQYF. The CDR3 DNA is TGTGCCTGGAGTCACAGGGGGCGAATAGTCTACGAGCAGTACTTC.

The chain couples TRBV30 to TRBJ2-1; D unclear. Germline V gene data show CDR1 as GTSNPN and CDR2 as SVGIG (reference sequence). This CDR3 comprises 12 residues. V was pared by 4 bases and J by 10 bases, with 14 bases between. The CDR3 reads CAWTELPREQFF. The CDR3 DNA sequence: TGTGCCTGGACCGAACTCCCTCGAGAGCAGTTCTTC. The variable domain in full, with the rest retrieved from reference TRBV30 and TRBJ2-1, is SQTIHQWPATLVQPVGSPLSLECTVEGTSNPNLYWYRQAAGRGLQLLFYSVGIGQISSEVPQNLSASRPQDRQFILSSKKLLLSDSGFYLCAWTELPREQFFGPGTRLTVL.

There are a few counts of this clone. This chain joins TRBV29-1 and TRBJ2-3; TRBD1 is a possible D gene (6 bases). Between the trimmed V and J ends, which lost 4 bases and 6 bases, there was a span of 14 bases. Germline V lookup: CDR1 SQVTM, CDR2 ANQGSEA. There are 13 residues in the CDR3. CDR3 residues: CSVGGLGGDTQYF. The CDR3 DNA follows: TGCAGCGTTGGAGGCCTTGGGGGCGATACGCAGTATTTT.

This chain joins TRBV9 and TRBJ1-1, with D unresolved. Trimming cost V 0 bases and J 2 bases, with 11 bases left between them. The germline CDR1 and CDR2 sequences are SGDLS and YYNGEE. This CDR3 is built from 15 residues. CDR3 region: CASSVGGSRNTEAFF. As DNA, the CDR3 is TGTGCCAGCAGCGTAGGCGGGTCTCGCAACACTGAAGCTTTCTTT.

CDR3 sequence reads: CATSRVLVEYKSYNEQFF. The CDR3 coding sequence is TGTGCCACCAGCAGAGTCCTAGTCGAGTATAAGTCCTACAATGAGCAGTTCTTC. The chain employs TRBV15 and TRBJ2-1; no reliable D call. CDR3 size: 18 residues. Per the germline V gene, CDR1 is LNHNV and CDR2 is YYDKDF (reference sequence). V was cut by 1 base and J by 1 base, with 17 bases left in between.

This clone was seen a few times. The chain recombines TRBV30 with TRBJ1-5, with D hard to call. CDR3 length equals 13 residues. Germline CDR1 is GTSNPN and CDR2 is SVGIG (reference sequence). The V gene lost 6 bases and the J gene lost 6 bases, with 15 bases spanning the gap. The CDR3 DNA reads TGTGCCTGTTCAGGCACGTCAGGTCAGCCCCAGCATTTT. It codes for CACSGTSGQPQHF. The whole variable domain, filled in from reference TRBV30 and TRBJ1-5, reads SQTIHQWPATLVQPVGSPLSLECTVEGTSNPNLYWYRQAAGRGLQLLFYSVGIGQISSEVPQNLSASRPQDRQFILSSKKLLLSDSGFYLCACSGTSGQPQHFGDGTRLSIL.

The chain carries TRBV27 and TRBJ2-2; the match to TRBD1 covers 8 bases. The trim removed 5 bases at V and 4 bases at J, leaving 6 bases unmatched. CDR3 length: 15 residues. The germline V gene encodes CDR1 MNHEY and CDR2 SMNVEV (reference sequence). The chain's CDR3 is CASSHQGAGTGELFF. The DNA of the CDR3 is TGTGCCAGCAGTCACCAGGGGGCGGGCACCGGGGAGCTGTTTTTT.

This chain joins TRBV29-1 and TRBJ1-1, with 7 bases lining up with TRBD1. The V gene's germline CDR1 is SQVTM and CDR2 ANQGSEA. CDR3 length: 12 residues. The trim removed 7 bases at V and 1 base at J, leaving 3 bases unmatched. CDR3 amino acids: CSGNRGNTEAFF. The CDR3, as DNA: TGCAGCGGAAACAGGGGGAACACTGAAGCTTTCTTT.

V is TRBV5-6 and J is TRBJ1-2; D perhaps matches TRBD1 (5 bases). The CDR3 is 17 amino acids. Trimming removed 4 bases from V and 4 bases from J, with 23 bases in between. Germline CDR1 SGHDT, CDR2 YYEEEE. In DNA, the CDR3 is TGTGCCAGCAGCCCAGCATACTTACAGGTTCGATCCTATGGCTACACCTTC. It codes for CASSPAYLQVRSYGYTF.

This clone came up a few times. The CDR3, as DNA: TGTGCCAGCAGCCCCCAAGCGGGAACATACAATGAGCAGTTCTTC. Translation: CASSPQAGTYNEQFF. This chain connects TRBV9 to TRBJ2-1; TRBD2 agrees at 7 bases. Germline values: CDR1 SGDLS, CDR2 YYNGEE. V lost 4 bases and J lost 4; bases outside the gene matches: 8. CDR3 length: 15 residues.

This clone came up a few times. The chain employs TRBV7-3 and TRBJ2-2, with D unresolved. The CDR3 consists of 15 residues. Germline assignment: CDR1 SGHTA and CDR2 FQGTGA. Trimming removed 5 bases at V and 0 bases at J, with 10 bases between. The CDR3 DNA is TGTGCCAGCAGCCCTCGACAAGCGAACACCGGGGAGCTGTTTTTT. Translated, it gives CASSPRQANTGELFF.

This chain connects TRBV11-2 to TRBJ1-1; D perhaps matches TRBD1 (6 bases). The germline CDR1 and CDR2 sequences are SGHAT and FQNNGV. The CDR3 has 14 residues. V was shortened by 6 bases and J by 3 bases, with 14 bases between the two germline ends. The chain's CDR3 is CASRPFRGYTEAFF. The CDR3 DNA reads TGTGCCAGCAGGCCATTCAGGGGTTACACTGAAGCTTTCTTT.

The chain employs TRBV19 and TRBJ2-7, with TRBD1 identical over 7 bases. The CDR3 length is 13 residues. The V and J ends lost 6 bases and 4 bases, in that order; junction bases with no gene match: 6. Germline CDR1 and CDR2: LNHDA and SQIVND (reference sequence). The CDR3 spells CASRPRDSYEQYF. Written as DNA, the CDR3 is TGTGCCAGTAGGCCCCGGGACAGTTACGAGCAGTACTTC.

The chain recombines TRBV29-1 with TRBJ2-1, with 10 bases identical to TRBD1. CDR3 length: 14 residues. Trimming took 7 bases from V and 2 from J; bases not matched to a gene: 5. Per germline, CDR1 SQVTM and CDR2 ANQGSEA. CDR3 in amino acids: CSGAGTGAYNEQFF. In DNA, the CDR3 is TGCAGCGGTGCCGGGACAGGGGCCTACAATGAGCAGTTCTTC.

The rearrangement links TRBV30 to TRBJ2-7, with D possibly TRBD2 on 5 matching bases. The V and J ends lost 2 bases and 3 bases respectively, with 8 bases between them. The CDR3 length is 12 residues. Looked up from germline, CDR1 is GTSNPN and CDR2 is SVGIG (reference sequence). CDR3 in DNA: TGTGCCTGGAGTACCGGGGACTACGAGCAGTACTTC. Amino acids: CAWSTGDYEQYF.